This T cell receptor (beta chain) was identified during a study of T cells in localized non-small cell lung cancer. V was shortened by 2 bases and J by 5 bases, with 10 bases between the two germline ends. This CDR3 spans 13 amino acids. Germline V gene lookup returns CDR1 MDHEN and CDR2 SYDVKM. Here immunoSEQ multiplex PCR was the method, and the copy in TCRdb shows in-frame clones only, minus some. The sample holds fewer than 25,000 clones, around nine tenths seen once. The receptor's source is a woman aged 40 to 75 with stage I lung adenocarcinoma. The sequencing used peripheral blood, collected before any cancer treatment. This sequence joins TRBV28 and TRBJ2-7, with D maybe TRBD2 (6 bases). The CDR3: CASSLNRGNEQYF. Written as DNA, the CDR3 is TGTGCCAGCAGTTTAAATCGGGGGAACGAGCAGTACTTC.